Each of the 21 T cell receptor beta chains below was sequenced from the same sample in a study of blood T cell repertoires in COVID-19. Assay used: immunoSEQ multiplex PCR; TCRdb lists only in-frame clones, some missing. The data contain roughly 52,000 clones, approximately 89% of them singletons. Sequenced sample: peripheral blood. The receptors derive from a woman older than 75 with acute or convalescent COVID-19.

The genes are TRBV30 and TRBJ2-1, with D possibly matching TRBD2 (6 bases). This CDR3 is built from 16 residues. The V end lost 4 bases, the J end lost 0 bases, and 16 bases lay between the germline ends. CDR1 and CDR2 (germline): GTSNPN, SVGIG (reference sequence). The CDR3 nucleotides are TGTGCCTGGATTCGCCGCCCAGCGGGCTCCTACAATGAGCAGTTCTTC. Its protein product is CAWIRRPAGSYNEQFF. Full variable domain (rest looked up from reference TRBV30 and TRBJ2-1): SQTIHQWPATLVQPVGSPLSLECTVEGTSNPNLYWYRQAAGRGLQLLFYSVGIGQISSEVPQNLSASRPQDRQFILSSKKLLLSDSGFYLCAWIRRPAGSYNEQFFGPGTRLTVL.

The V call is TRBV7-9, the J call TRBJ2-2, with D maybe TRBD2 (5 bases). Between the trimmed V and J ends, which lost 5 bases and 5 bases, there was a span of 15 bases. The germline V gene encodes CDR1 SEHNR and CDR2 FQNEAQ (reference sequence). The CDR3 is made up of 15 amino acids. The CDR3 sequence: CASSPPPGNTGELFF. In DNA form, the CDR3 reads TGTGCCAGCAGCCCCCCCCCGGGAAATACCGGGGAGCTGTTTTTT.

This clone was seen only a few times. The CDR3 DNA is TGTGCCAGCAGCTTCCAGGCAGGGTCGGAAGAGACCCAGTACTTC. This translates into CASSFQAGSEETQYF. The rearrangement links TRBV5-4 to TRBJ2-5; D might be TRBD1 (5 bases). Looked up from germline, CDR1 is SGHNT and CDR2 is YYREEE (reference sequence). This CDR3 has 15 amino acids. V was shortened by 2 bases and J by 3 bases, with 14 bases between the two germline ends.

CDR3 DNA: TGTGCCAGCAGCTTGGGCGACTCCGGGCCCCAGCATTTT. It specifies CASSLGDSGPQHF. The rearrangement links TRBV5-4 to TRBJ1-5, with D hard to call. Deletions cut 0 bases from V and 9 bases from J, with 10 bases between. The CDR3 runs to 13 residues. CDR1 and CDR2 from the germline V gene are SGHNT and YYREEE (reference sequence).

The chain combines TRBV10-1 with TRBJ2-6; a weak D match, TRBD1 (5 bases). Trimming cost V 8 bases and J 3 bases, with 8 bases left between them. There are 13 residues in the CDR3. Germline V gene lookup returns CDR1 WNHNN and CDR2 SYGVQD (reference sequence). As DNA, the CDR3 is TGCGCCAGCCAGGGCGGTGGGGCCAACGTCCTGACTTTC. Its translation is CASQGGGANVLTF.

DNA for the CDR3: TGTGCCAGCAGTAAAGCTCAGGGGCAAGAGACCTATGGCTACACCTTC. Its translation: CASSKAQGQETYGYTF. This chain connects TRBV27 to TRBJ1-2; tentative D call: TRBD1 (6 bases). V was pared by 5 bases and J by 4 bases, with 20 bases between. Germline V gene lookup returns CDR1 MNHEY and CDR2 SMNVEV (reference sequence). CDR3 length: 16 amino acids.

The V call is TRBV6-5, the J call TRBJ2-3; 7 bases map to TRBD2. The V segment lost 6 bases and the J segment 5 bases; nucleotides outside the gene matches: 11. The CDR3 covers 15 residues. Per germline, CDR1 MNHEY and CDR2 SVGAGI. The CDR3 spells CASSQIGLEVDTQYF. As DNA, the CDR3 is TGTGCCAGCAGCCAAATCGGACTAGAGGTAGATACGCAGTATTTT.

This clone occurred once. The rearrangement links TRBV7-9 to TRBJ1-2, with 10 positions matching TRBD1. Trimming at V came to 5 bases and at J to 1 base, leaving 7 bases not matched to a gene. CDR1 is SEHNR and CDR2 is FQNEAQ in the germline V gene (reference sequence). This CDR3 comprises 16 residues. CDR3 coding DNA: TGTGCCAGCAGCAGAGGGGGGACAGGGGTTAACTATGGCTACACCTTC. Protein product: CASSRGGTGVNYGYTF.

The CDR3 nucleotides are TGTGCCAGCACCCTTCAGGGGGAAGCTTTCTTT. Translated, it gives CASTLQGEAFF. V and J are TRBV6-5 and TRBJ1-1; maybe TRBD1 (6 bases). Trimming shortened V by 7 bases and J by 8 bases, and 11 bases separated the two germline ends. The CDR3 length is 11 residues. In germline, CDR1 is MNHEY, CDR2 SVGAGI.

The chain's CDR3 is CASSLGAGEAFF. DNA for the CDR3: TGTGCCAGCAGCTTGGGGGCAGGTGAAGCTTTCTTT. The gene calls are TRBV5-4 and TRBJ1-1; D ambiguous. Germline V gene lookup returns CDR1 SGHNT and CDR2 YYREEE (reference sequence). With 0 bases removed from V and 7 bases from J, the gap between germline ends came to 7 bases. The CDR3 totals 12 residues.

V is TRBV18 and J is TRBJ2-7, with D perhaps TRBD2 (5 bases). CDR3 length: 14 residues. Germline lookup yields CDR1 KGHSH and CDR2 LQKENI. The germline V and J ends were trimmed by 4 bases and 0 bases, with 10 bases remaining between them. The CDR3, as DNA: TGTGCCAGCTCACTGGACTTGAGCTCCTACGAGCAGTACTTC. Residues: CASSLDLSSYEQYF.

The V and J genes are TRBV9 and TRBJ2-3; weak D call: TRBD2 (5 bases). Trimming cost V 0 bases and J 0 bases, with 14 bases left between them. This CDR3 has 17 amino acids. CDR1 and CDR2 (germline): SGDLS, YYNGEE. CDR3 region: CASSVAYAGVSTDTQYF. CDR3 nucleotides: TGTGCCAGCAGCGTAGCTTACGCGGGCGTCAGCACAGATACGCAGTATTTT.

V is TRBV3-1 (or the pseudogene TRBV3-2) and J is TRBJ1-6, with a weak D call TRBD1 (5 bases). V was shortened by 2 bases and J by 7 bases, with 9 bases between the two germline ends. The CDR3 sequence is 14 residues long. Germline values: CDR1 LGHDT, CDR2 YNNKEL (reference sequence). The CDR3 loop reads CASSQRQSNSPLHF. The DNA for the CDR3 is TGTGCCAGCAGCCAAAGACAGAGCAATTCACCCCTCCACTTT.

This chain connects TRBV6-5 to TRBJ1-6, with TRBD1 as a possible D gene (5 bases). Deletions cut 10 bases from V and 0 bases from J, with 10 bases between. CDR1 is MNHEY, CDR2 SVGAGI, per germline. The CDR3 spans 14 residues. This CDR3 reads CATRQSSYNSPLHF. DNA of the CDR3: TGTGCCACCCGACAGAGCTCCTATAATTCACCCCTCCACTTT.

The J gene is TRBJ2-1, the V gene TRBV28; D perhaps matches TRBD2 (6 bases). The CDR3 covers 13 residues. Germline assignment: CDR1 MDHEN and CDR2 SYDVKM. Deletions cut 3 bases from V and 8 bases from J, with 11 bases between. CDR3: CASSLSTSHEQFF. As DNA, the CDR3 is TGTGCCAGCAGTTTGTCAACTAGCCATGAGCAGTTCTTC.

This clone was detected only a few times. This chain uses TRBV3-1 (or the pseudogene TRBV3-2) with TRBJ2-7, with D unclear. The CDR3 runs to 12 residues. Trimming shortened V by 4 bases and J by 3 bases, and 7 bases separated the two germline ends. From germline, CDR1 is LGHDT and CDR2 YNNKEL (reference sequence). The CDR3 protein is CASSRDVYEQYF. As DNA, the CDR3 is TGTGCCAGCAGCCGAGACGTCTACGAGCAGTACTTC.

The rearrangement uses TRBV5-4 and TRBJ2-2; 8 nucleotides line up with TRBD1. The J segment lost 8 bases and the V segment lost 8 bases, leaving 11 bases of the junction unmatched. The V gene's germline CDR1 is SGHNT and CDR2 YYREEE (reference sequence). CDR3 length: 14 amino acids. The CDR3 DNA sequence: TGTGCCAGTCGGGGAGCCGACAGGGGAGGGGAGCTGTTTTTT. Translation gives CASRGADRGGELFF.

V and J are TRBV5-6 and TRBJ2-2; D may be TRBD2 (6 bases). The CDR3 is 17 residues long. CDR1 is SGHDT and CDR2 is YYEEEE in the germline V gene. V was trimmed by 5 bases and J by 0 bases, leaving 17 bases between them. CDR3 sequence: CASSLISRGANTGELFF. CDR3 DNA: TGTGCCAGCAGTCTGATCTCCCGCGGGGCGAACACCGGGGAGCTGTTTTTT.

The V call is TRBV12-3 or TRBV12-4, the J call TRBJ2-5; D unresolved. The CDR3 length is 13 residues. With 3 bases removed from V and 2 bases from J, the gap between germline ends came to 7 bases. Written as DNA, the CDR3 is TGTGCCAGCAGTTTGCGTCTGCAAGAGACCCAGTACTTC. This codes for CASSLRLQETQYF.

The rearrangement uses TRBV4-2 and TRBJ2-1, with 7 bases that match TRBD2. The CDR3 loop spans 16 amino acids. The V segment lost 1 base and the J segment 0 bases; nucleotides outside the gene matches: 3. Germline V gene lookup returns CDR1 LGHNA and CDR2 YNFKEQ. CDR3: CASSQVGGVSYNEQFF. The CDR3 DNA reads TGTGCCAGCAGCCAAGTGGGGGGGGTCTCCTACAATGAGCAGTTCTTC.

V is TRBV5-1 and J is TRBJ2-7; D is unresolved. V lost 0 bases and J lost 3, with 7 bases in between. The CDR3 consists of 13 residues. Germline loops: CDR1 SGHRS, CDR2 YFSETQ. This chain's CDR3 is CASSLDSFYEQYF. For the CDR3, the DNA is TGCGCCAGCAGCTTGGACAGTTTCTACGAGCAGTACTTC. Combining the CDR3 with reference TRBV5-1 and TRBJ2-7 gives the whole variable domain KAGVTQTPRYLIKTRGQQVTLSCSPISGHRSVSWYQQTPGQGLQFLFEYFSETQRNKGNFPGRFSGRQFSNSRSEMNVSTLELGDSALYLCASSLDSFYEQYFGPGTRLTVT.